This record looks at one TCR beta chain sequence and its context. The sample is drawn from a study of blood T cell repertoires in COVID-19. Germline CDR1 reads ENHRY; CDR2 reads SYGVKD. The CDR3 is 14 amino acids. V gave up 11 bases and J gave up 3 bases; unmatched junction bases: 11. Sequencing used immunoSEQ multiplex PCR; TCRdb keeps in-frame clones, though not all of them. The table has roughly 74,000 clones, around 88% seen once. The specimen sequenced was PBMCs or T cells enriched from blood (not recorded which). The chain has TRBV10-3 and TRBJ2-3; 7 bases match TRBD1. The TCR originated in a woman aged 45-60 years with acute COVID-19. For the CDR3, the DNA is TGTGCCGTGGCGGGCTCACAGGGGACAGATACGCAGTATTTT. This gives the protein CAVAGSQGTDTQYF.